These 12 T cell receptor beta chains originate from one sample sequenced in a study of blood T cells in healthy people across ages. Primed by a sample-barcoded 5' primer and a J-beta primer mix, a second PCR proceeded for roughly 6 to 12 cycles. TCRdb ran MiXCR on the 5' RACE reads and lists one entry per CDR3 protein. The sample includes approximately 810,000 distinct CDR3 sequences, about 37% of them seen just once. Source material: blood. The receptors here all came from a man aged 18 to 30 in good health.

At least ten counts were recorded for this clonotype. The rearrangement links TRBV29-1 to TRBJ2-1; no definite D call. V shed 8 bases and J shed 4 bases, with 12 bases lying between them. This CDR3 contains 12 residues. CDR1 is SQVTM and CDR2 is ANQGSEA in the germline V gene. The CDR3 nucleotides read TGCAGCCTTGTCGGTCGGTACAATGAGCAGTTCTTC. It translates to CSLVGRYNEQFF.

In the case of this clonotype: A much larger clonotype is one base distant, so this may be a read error. The rearrangement links TRBV27 to TRBJ2-7; a weak D match, TRBD2 (6 bases). This CDR3 comprises 14 residues. V lost 2 bases and J 3 bases, leaving 11 bases between the germline ends. Germline CDR1 reads MNHEY; CDR2 reads SMNVEV (reference sequence). CDR3 bases: TGTGCCAGCAGTTTAAAGAGCGGGCTCTACGAGCAGTACTTC. Its protein is CASSLKSGLYEQYF.

This chain joins TRBV20-1 and TRBJ2-5; 10 positions agree with TRBD2. The CDR3 sequence is 13 residues long. V trimming: 2 bases; J trimming: 3 bases; junction bases outside the gene matches: 0. Germline-derived CDR1 and CDR2 are DFQATT and SNEGSKA (reference sequence). CDR3 coding DNA: TGCAGTGCTAGAACTAGCGGGAAAGAGACCCAGTACTTC. Its translation is CSARTSGKETQYF.

The rearrangement uses TRBV5-1 and TRBJ2-3; the D call may be TRBD1 or TRBD2 (6 bases each). This CDR3 contains 19 residues. CDR1 is SGHRS, CDR2 YFSETQ, per germline. V lost 4 bases and J 0 bases, leaving 24 bases between the germline ends. CDR3: CASSTGQTRDFQSTDTQYF. CDR3 bases: TGCGCCAGCAGCACCGGACAGACACGGGACTTTCAGAGCACAGATACGCAGTATTTT.

Concerning this clonotype itself: This may be a read error, as it is one base from a much larger clone. This chain links TRBV20-1 with TRBJ2-5, with 10 bases identical to TRBD2. Per the germline V gene, CDR1 is DFQATT and CDR2 is SNEGSKA (reference sequence). The CDR3 runs 13 residues. CDR3 in DNA: TGCGGTGCTAGTCTAGCGGGGGCAGAGACCCAGTACTTC. The encoded protein is CGASLAGAETQYF.

This clonotype was observed a few times. The chain uses TRBV14 and TRBJ1-2, with 7 bases lining up with TRBD1. The germline V gene encodes CDR1 SGHDN and CDR2 FVKESK. The CDR3 covers 17 residues. V gave up 0 bases and J gave up 1 base; unmatched junction bases: 8. Here the CDR3 DNA reads TGTGCCAGCAGCCAAGATCGCAGGGGGGACTATAACTATGGCTACACCTTC. The encoded protein is CASSQDRRGDYNYGYTF.

The chain combines TRBV29-1 with TRBJ2-5, with unresolved D. In germline, CDR1 is SQVTM, CDR2 ANQGSEA. This CDR3 is 12 amino acids long. Trimming took 3 bases from V and 13 from J, leaving 18 bases between them. The DNA of the CDR3 is TGCAGCGTTGAGGGTCAAAACCAACGGCGGTACTTC. This sequence encodes CSVEGQNQRRYF.

This clonotype was counted only a few times. J is TRBJ2-4 and V is TRBV20-1; TRBD2 aligns across 11 bases. The last part of the DNA fits TRBJ2-7 better; the J call may be wrong. The germline V gene encodes CDR1 DFQATT and CDR2 SNEGSKA (reference sequence). The CDR3 sequence is 15 residues long. For the CDR3, the DNA is TGCAGTGCTAGAGAGTCTAGCGGGAGGAACTACGAGCAGTACTTC. Amino acid sequence: CSARESSGRNYEQYF.

To note about this clonotype: This may come from a read error, since a much larger clone is one base off. The genes are TRBV12-3 or TRBV12-4 and TRBJ2-7, with D possibly TRBD2 on 6 matching bases. The length of the CDR3 is 14 residues. The CDR3 reads CASSPPRGFYERYF. The CDR3 nucleotides are TGTGCCAGCAGCCCGCCCCGGGGGTTCTACGAGCGGTACTTC.

This clonotype was seen at least ten times. V and J are TRBV9 and TRBJ2-3, with a weak D call TRBD2 (5 bases). The CDR3 is 11 residues long. Germline V CDR1 and CDR2: SGDLS, YYNGEE. The V end lost 7 bases, the J end lost 3 bases, and 6 bases lay between the germline ends. This CDR3 reads CASGETDTQYF. Here the CDR3 DNA reads TGTGCCAGCGGGGAGACAGATACGCAGTATTTT.

The V and J genes are TRBV4-1 and TRBJ1-1, with TRBD1 matching over 7 bases. Germline V CDR1 and CDR2: MGHRA, YSYEKL. This CDR3 is built from 17 residues. V lost 1 base to trimming and J lost 5 bases; unmatched junction nucleotides: 13. The CDR3 DNA sequence: TGCGCCAGCAGCCAAGTGAGAGGGGGCCAGGGGAAAACTGAAGCTTTCTTT. It yields the protein CASSQVRGGQGKTEAFF.

In regard to this clonotype: The junction departs from germline at one end; a sequencing error may be responsible. J is TRBJ1-6 and V is TRBV4-1; no reliable D call. Germline values: CDR1 MGHRA, CDR2 YSYEKL. The CDR3 length is 14 residues. The CDR3 sequence: CASSQASYNSPFHF. The CDR3 nucleotides are TGCGCCAGCAGCCAGGCCTCCTATAATTCACCCTTCCACTTT.